The 5 T cell receptor beta chains presented below share a single source sample, sequenced in a study of T cell responses to AZD1222 COVID-19 vaccine. Sequenced by immunoSEQ multiplex PCR; TCRdb stores in-frame clones only, minus some. Of 60,000 to 70,000 clones in the sample, around four fifths were seen once. The sequenced sample was peripheral blood, obtained on day 0 of AZD1222 vaccination. The receptor set was obtained from an adult in good health.

The CDR3 bases are TGCGCCAGCAGCTTGGTACAGGGGGGATTTTACGAGCAGTACTTC. Residues: CASSLVQGGFYEQYF. The chain combines TRBV5-1 with TRBJ2-7; TRBD1 matches 8 bases. This CDR3 is 15 amino acids long. V was pared by 0 bases and J by 4 bases, with 6 bases of the junction left unmatched. Per the germline V gene, CDR1 is SGHRS and CDR2 is YFSETQ.

A few counts support this clone. The V and J genes are TRBV10-1 and TRBJ1-6; possibly TRBD1 for D (5 bases). CDR1 and CDR2 (germline): WNHNN, SYGVQD (reference sequence). Trimming removed 2 bases from V and 6 bases from J, with 11 bases in between. The CDR3 is 15 residues long. For the CDR3, the DNA is TGCGCCAGCAGTGAGGGGACGCTATCTAATTCACCCCTCCACTTT. Protein product: CASSEGTLSNSPLHF.

Only one count was recorded for this clone. The V call is TRBV18, the J call TRBJ1-5; D not certain. Germline CDR1 reads KGHSH; CDR2 reads LQKENI. This CDR3 comprises 12 residues. V dropped 5 bases and J dropped 9 bases, with 11 bases sitting between them. Here the CDR3 DNA reads TGTGCCAGCTCAAGACCTCAAGGGCCCCAGCATTTT. As protein: CASSRPQGPQHF.

This clone was found a few times. This chain links TRBV5-4 with TRBJ1-1; TRBD1 might be the D (6 bases). The CDR3 totals 15 residues. Germline V lookup: CDR1 SGHNT, CDR2 YYREEE (reference sequence). The V and J ends lost 0 bases and 1 base respectively, with 10 bases between them. The CDR3 here is CASSLDGGRNTEAFF. The CDR3 DNA sequence: TGTGCCAGCAGCTTGGACGGGGGCCGGAACACTGAAGCTTTCTTT.

This sequence joins TRBV29-1 and TRBJ2-5; 8 bases fit TRBD1. The CDR3 runs to 12 residues. Germline CDR1 reads SQVTM; CDR2 reads ANQGSEA. Germline trimming cut 7 bases from V and 2 bases from J; bases unmatched to any gene: 3. CDR3 DNA: TGCAGCGCCCACAGGGGGCAAGAGACCCAGTACTTC. Protein sequence: CSAHRGQETQYF.